This T cell receptor beta chain was sequenced for a study of shared clonotypes between healthy human individuals. The CDR3 length is 16 residues. CDR1 and CDR2 (germline): ENHRY, SYGVKD. Trimming took 0 bases from V and 0 from J, leaving 11 bases between them. An even split of each subset's genomic DNA across several immunoSEQ plates was performed. Generated by immunoSEQ multiplex PCR, the TCRdb table keeps only in-frame clones and is missing some. The sample records roughly 500,000 clones, 65% to 85% being singletons. Samples left unsorted employed 80 million to 95 million PBMCs for genomic DNA. The sequenced material came from PBMCs. The source is a woman in her thirties or forties in good health. Some clones in this sample may be carry-over from other donors' samples. The rearrangement uses TRBV10-3 and TRBJ1-1, with D unclear. This CDR3 reads CAISESPGRLNTEAFF. Here the CDR3 DNA reads TGTGCCATCAGTGAGTCCCCCGGCAGGCTGAACACTGAAGCTTTCTTT.